This T cell receptor beta chain was observed in a study of cytomegalovirus exposure and HLA in healthy donors (dated by TCRdb to 2015 to 2018). At the level of the whole study: According to an earlier analysis of several hundred of the donors, about 180 million T cells yielded roughly 110 million unique TCR beta sequences and less than 300 Gb of sequence data. An early release covering some 640 HLA-typed donors comprised about 320 gigabases of sequencing data and around 80 million unique TCR sequences. Of the approximately 370 genotyped donors, approximately 80% were placed in the genetic ancestry cluster associated with self-reported Caucasian donors. The study aimed to test whether cataloging public T cell receptors could reveal signatures of past pathogen exposure. The T cell repertoires of 550 to 850 subjects were profiled by immunosequencing and related to cytomegalovirus serostatus. Besides the first cohort of under 700 subjects, a separate validation cohort made up of around 120 different subjects was used. To predict cytomegalovirus infection status, the study brought together high-throughput TCR immunosequencing, statistical association of individual TCRs with disease status, and machine learning. In a later analysis, previously published TCR beta repertoires from 550 to 700 donors were re-analyzed and high-resolution HLA genotyping was added so that TCR occurrence patterns could be studied. Rather than drawing on any new phenotypic data, the later analysis identified candidate immune exposures from TCR beta sequences and the way those sequences occurred across donors. An earlier analysis of approximately 500 of the donors applied high-throughput TCR beta sequencing to assess whether each TCR beta V gene segment acted as functional or pseudogenic. Donor age, sex, ethnicity and CMV serostatus were collected together with the repertoire data. A later genetic analysis used genome-wide SNP genotypes for about 55% of the 666 donors, treating that subset as a discovery cohort. All discovery cohort repertoires had been generated using a single sequencing platform. HLA typing covered class I and class II loci at four-digit resolution. Typing coverage differed by locus: A, B, C, DRB1 and DQB1 were typed in about 629-630 donors, DQA1 in roughly 500, DPA1 in 600 to 610, and DPB1 in approximately 450. Because of strong linkage in the cohort, roughly five DR-DQ haplotypes were treated as single units for association and clustering. Across 398 genotyped donors of the cohort, an average of about 240,000 unique TCR beta nucleotide sequences per donor were sequenced, and 15% to 20% of those sequences were non-productive.

The library came from the immunoSEQ multiplex PCR assay. A mixture of 60 forward primers for TCR Vbeta segments and 13 reverse primers for TCR Jbeta segments was used in the multiplex PCR. Amplification of the CDR3 region of rearranged TCR beta genes was performed with a multiplex PCR assay on genomic DNA. On the Illumina HiSeq System, the amplified TCR beta libraries were sequenced as 87-base-pair reads. The study's processing was this. In a later analysis, tens of millions of unique TCR beta chains were counted across the approximately 670 repertoires, and some 10 million of these chains were shared by at least two donors. To remove PCR and sequencing errors, raw reads were error-corrected and collapsed into unique sequences using a nearest-neighbor algorithm that merged closely related sequences. Alignment of CDR3 sequences to IMGT reference sequences was used to assign V, D and J gene segments. For a sequence to be retained, at least a six-nucleotide match to both a V gene segment and a J gene segment was required. Rearrangements were classified as productive when the CDR3 lacked stop codons and remained in frame with V and J, and all other rearrangements were classified as non-productive. CDR3 was defined according to IMGT convention as the region running from the second conserved V-encoded cysteine to the conserved J-encoded phenylalanine. The earlier analysis of some 600 of the donors excluded sequences that lacked an unambiguous match to a single V gene segment. An earlier analysis of almost 600 of the donors classified V segments as functional when productive rearrangements were above 56.7% and as segregating when the standard deviation between donors was above 5%. A statistical classification framework was developed to diagnose cytomegalovirus status using the catalog of TCR beta chain sequences. V and J gene assignment, in a later analysis, came from comparing TCR nucleotide sequences with IMGT/GENE-DB human TR gene sequences. The TCRdist pipeline was used in a later analysis to assign CDR3 sequences and most-parsimonious VDJ recombination scenarios. In a later analysis, every TCR beta chain was defined by the combination of its CDR3 amino acid sequence and its V-gene family, and reads without a unique V-gene family were dropped. In a later analysis, around 600 highly shared, low-generation-probability nucleotide sequences were removed to address suspected cross-contamination and a sequencing artifact. For each public chain, a later analysis derived a clonal expansion index from normalized ranks of inferred template counts within each repertoire. A later analysis computed generation probabilities with a VDJ recombination model fitted to out-of-frame rearrangements, and checked the results against IGoR. A later analysis scored TCR-TCR, TCR-HLA and TCR-CMV co-occurrence with hypergeometric tests, applying a repertoire-size bias correction to TCR pairs. To estimate false discovery rates, a later analysis permuted the HLA or CMV assignments 20 times. In a later analysis, co-occurring TCRs were grouped with DBSCAN, and TCRdist sequence similarity was added when clustering was performed within HLA-allele-positive subsets. Repertoires with fewer than 30,000 or more than 120,000 public chains, plus five repertoires with anomalous nucleotide sharing, were excluded from co-occurrence clustering. TCRdb holds this immuneACCESS table with in-frame rearrangements only. Some clones are missing; in checked studies, unresolved V genes explain under half, and the rest has no known cause. The D gene and trimming were derived from the DNA, and the V and J assignments and clone size from that table. Across this sample there are some 81,000 clones, with 65% to 75% seen only once. Clones ranked in the top ten supply roughly a sixth of the sample.

Notes on this clone: This clone's antigen is unknown. No base-level quality is on record; no much larger clone is a single base apart.

Overall results and qualifications from the work: An association between a missense DCLRE1C variant and V-gene and J-gene trimming of TCR beta chains was found in a later genetic analysis and replicated in an independent cohort. The classifier was reported to diagnose cytomegalovirus status with high specificity and sensitivity in both the original and validation cohorts. The cohort was sequenced for TCR beta chains only, and without alpha or paired-chain data the features that could be detected were limited. In a later analysis, several top co-occurrence clusters were reported to appear linked to parvovirus B19, influenza, CMV and Epstein-Barr virus. In a later analysis, the rate of TCR association differed among HLA loci, with DRB1 alleles having the most associated TCRs and HLA-C alleles having the fewest. The only immune exposure information available for the cohort was CMV serostatus. Some IMGT-functional V segments, including TRBV6-2 and TRBV6-3, could not be distinguished by the 87-base-pair reads and were therefore excluded. A later genetic analysis reported fewer N-insertions in productive TCRs among donors in an Asian-associated ancestry cluster than the roughly 690-donor mean. When HLA alleles, especially DR and DQ, strongly co-occurred, attributing TCR associations to individual alleles was difficult. Three of the identified cytomegalovirus-associated TCR beta chains were confirmed in vitro to be specific for cytomegalovirus antigens. Because HLA typing was unavailable for some donors at each locus, only the typed subset was used in association tests. Roughly uniform sequencing depth across donors was assumed in presence/absence analyses, although this assumption may not hold. Specific HLA alleles were associated with roughly 17,000 TCR beta sequences at a false discovery rate of 0.05 in a later analysis. A further reported finding was that TCR beta sequences accurately predicted the HLA-A and HLA-B alleles for most subjects in the first cohort. Most CMV-associated TCR beta chains appeared to be HLA-restricted in a later analysis, and the HLA associations seemed to be driven largely by CMV exposure. A cluster of highly shared sequence variants was judged likely to represent a technical artifact of the sequencing pipeline. In a later analysis, HLA-associated TCR beta chains were found to be more clonally expanded and to have lower generation probabilities than equally common non-associated chains. In an earlier analysis of some 500 of the donors, most TCR beta V segments were observed in productive rearrangements about 87% or about 30% of the time, broadly matching IMGT annotations. The earlier analysis of approximately 540 of the donors excluded fewer than 20 rarely observed V segments, including chromosome 9 orphons, because counts were too low. The study listed 164 TCR beta chains as associated with cytomegalovirus. Correlated functional status among segregating V segments might be attributable to linkage disequilibrium, but an unknown experimental factor could not be ruled out. It was suggested by the authors that the approach could potentially be generalized to other disease states and immunological phenotypes. Across donors, most TCR sequences were observed very rarely, whereas some public TCRs were present in many individuals.

The cohort consisted of 666 healthy bone marrow donors. All cohort members were sampled while nominally healthy, although unrecorded immune exposures were likely present. The donor tested CMV seropositive, placing the donor among the 289 seropositive members of the cohort. A peripheral blood sample was provided by each donor, and peripheral blood mononuclear cells were used for TCR beta sequencing. The Qiagen DNeasy Blood Extraction Kit was used to extract genomic DNA from the blood cell samples. Cut back by 2 bases and 0 bases, the V and J ends lie 19 bases apart. Counted from cysteine to phenylalanine, this CDR3 has 17 amino acids. The CDR3 DNA has 51 bases and is translated from base 1. The germline V gene supplies CDR1 SQVTM and CDR2 ANQGSEA.

This TCR was sampled from a middle-aged woman in good health and CMV-seropositive. Sequencing input: PBMCs. This receptor chain uses TRBV29-1 and TRBJ1-2, with the identity of the D gene unclear. For the CDR3, the sequence is CSVEIGGLPAANYGYTF. Here is the DNA: TGCAGCGTTGAAATTGGAGGCCTTCCGGCAGCTAACTATGGCTACACCTTC. The reference TRBV29-1 and TRBJ1-2 proteins fill in what lies around the CDR3, so the full variable domain reads SAVISQKPSRDICQRGTSLTIQCQVDSQVTMMFWYRQQPGQSLTLIATANQGSEATYESGFVIDKFPISRPNLTFSTLTVSNMSPEDSSIYLCSVEIGGLPAANYGYTFGSGTRLTVV.